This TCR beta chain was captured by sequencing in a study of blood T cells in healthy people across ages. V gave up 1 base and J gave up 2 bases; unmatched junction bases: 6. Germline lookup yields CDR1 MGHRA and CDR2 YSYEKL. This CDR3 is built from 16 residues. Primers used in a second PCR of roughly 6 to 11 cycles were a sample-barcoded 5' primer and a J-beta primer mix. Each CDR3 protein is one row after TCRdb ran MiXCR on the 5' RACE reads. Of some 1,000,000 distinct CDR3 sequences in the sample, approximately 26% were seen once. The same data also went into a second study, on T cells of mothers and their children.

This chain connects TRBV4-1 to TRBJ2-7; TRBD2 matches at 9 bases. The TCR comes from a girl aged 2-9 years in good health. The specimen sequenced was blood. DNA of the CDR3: TGCGCCAGCAGCCAAGTAAATAGCGGGGGTCCCTACGAGCAGTACTTC. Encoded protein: CASSQVNSGGPYEQYF.